This TCR beta chain was observed in a study of blood T cell repertoires in COVID-19. Study at large: PBMCs, B-cell-depleted T cells, or T cells provided the cDNA or gDNA that made up the material.

This clone was found once. This CDR3 is 14 amino acids long. V was trimmed by 9 bases and J by 4 bases, leaving 15 bases between them. Germline V gene sequence: CDR1 SNHLY, CDR2 FYNNEI. How the authors handled the data: Cell counts per sample came from amplifying reference gene primers. Clones were read by immunoSEQ multiplex PCR, and TCRdb kept only the in-frame ones, dropping some. V and J calls and clone size are as listed in that table; D and trimming were resolved from the DNA. The sample gives tens of thousands of clones, more than 90% of which show up once; around 6.5% is in the top ten. The sequence came from a man between 50 and 59 years old with active COVID-19. The J gene is TRBJ2-2, the V gene TRBV2; possible D gene TRBD2, 5 bases. The specimen was peripheral blood. The DNA for the CDR3 is TGTGCCAGAGGGAGTGTGGTCTCCACCGGGGAGCTGTTTTTT. It codes for CARGSVVSTGELFF. Looking up the rest from reference TRBV2 and TRBJ2-2 gives the full variable domain: EPEVTQTPSHQVTQMGQEVILRCVPISNHLYFYWYRQILGQKVEFLVSFYNNEISEKSEIFDDQFSVERPDGSNFTLKIRSTKLEDSAMYFCARGSVVSTGELFFGEGSRLTVL.